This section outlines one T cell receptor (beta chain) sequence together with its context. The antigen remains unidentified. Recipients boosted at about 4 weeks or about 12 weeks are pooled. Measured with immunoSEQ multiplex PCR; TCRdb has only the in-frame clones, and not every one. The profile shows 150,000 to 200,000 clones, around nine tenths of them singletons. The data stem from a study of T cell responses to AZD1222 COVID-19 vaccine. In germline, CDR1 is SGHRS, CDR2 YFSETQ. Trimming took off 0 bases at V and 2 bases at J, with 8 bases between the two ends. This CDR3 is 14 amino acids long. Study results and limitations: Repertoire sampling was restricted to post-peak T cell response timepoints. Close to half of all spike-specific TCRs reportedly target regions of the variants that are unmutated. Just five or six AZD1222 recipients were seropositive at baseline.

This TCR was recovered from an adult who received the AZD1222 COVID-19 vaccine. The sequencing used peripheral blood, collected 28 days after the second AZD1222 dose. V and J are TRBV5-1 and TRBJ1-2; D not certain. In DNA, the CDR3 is TGCGCCAGCAGCTTGGATGTCAGGAACTATGGCTACACCTTC. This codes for CASSLDVRNYGYTF.